This T cell receptor (beta chain) was documented in a study of neoadjuvant anti-PD-1 for oral cavity cancer. Study as a whole: Around day 43, patients without progression received a fourth nivolumab dose before surgery.

Germline loops: CDR1 MNHNS, CDR2 SASEGT. Trimming removed 3 bases from V and 5 bases from J, with 13 bases in between. The CDR3 runs to 14 residues. Two replicates per tumor sample, mostly from around 4.8 ug of genomic DNA. Sequencing was performed with immunoSEQ multiplex PCR; in TCRdb, only in-frame clones are kept and a portion is missing. The table lists roughly 24,000 clones, about 30% of them singletons, with 15% to 20% in the top ten. Findings of the study overall: Pretreatment Treg/Th17 ratio correlated inversely with post-treatment tumor clonality.

A few counts support this clone. The target antigen is unknown. Time point described: after neoadjuvant nivolumab, at surgical resection. The sample here was tumor tissue, taken after nivolumab (anti-PD-1) treatment. The J gene is TRBJ1-1, the V gene TRBV6-1; D may be TRBD1 (5 bases). This TCR was recovered from a person between 40 and 85 years old with oral cavity squamous cell carcinoma. CDR3 sequence: CASSDAGYWTEAFF. CDR3 sequence (DNA): TGTGCCAGCAGTGATGCAGGGTATTGGACTGAAGCTTTCTTT.